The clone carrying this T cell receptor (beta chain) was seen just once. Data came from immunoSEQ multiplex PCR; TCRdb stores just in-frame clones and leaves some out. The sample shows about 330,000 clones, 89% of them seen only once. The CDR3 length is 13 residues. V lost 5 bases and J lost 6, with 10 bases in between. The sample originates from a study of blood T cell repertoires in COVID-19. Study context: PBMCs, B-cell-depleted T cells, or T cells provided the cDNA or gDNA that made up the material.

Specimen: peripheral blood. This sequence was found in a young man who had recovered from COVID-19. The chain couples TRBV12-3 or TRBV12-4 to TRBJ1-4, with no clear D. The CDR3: CASSPGSHEKLFF. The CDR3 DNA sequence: TGTGCCAGCAGTCCCGGTAGCCATGAAAAACTGTTTTTT.